These T cell receptor beta chains were read from a single sample in a study of PD-1 blockade in classical Hodgkin lymphoma. Profiling relied on immunoSEQ multiplex PCR, and the TCRdb table lists in-frame clones only, not all of them. The profile shows thousands of clones, under 80% of them singletons. Sequencing was performed on peripheral blood mononuclear cells (PBMCs). The receptors shown here come from a human donor with classical Hodgkin lymphoma. CDR3s include the opening cysteine and the closing phenylalanine or tryptophan. A D gene is named only where the DNA matches it firmly. Clone size is not always given. Where it is, it says once, few, many or a class for expanded clones.

j_gene	len	v_gene	d_gene	abundance	CDR3aa	CDR3nt
TRBJ2-7	14	TRBV2	NA	NA	CASSDRSGPEGQYF	TGTGCCAGCAGTGATCGGTCAGGTCCGGAAGGGCAGTACTTC
TRBJ2-1	16	TRBV11-2	TRBD2	NA	CASSLGLAGGYNEQFF	TGTGCCAGCAGCCTGGGGCTAGCGGGAGGTTACAATGAGCAGTTCTTC
TRBJ2-2	16	TRBV5-1	TRBD1	NA	CASSLAGTGVTGELFF	TGCGCCAGCAGCTTGGCCGGGACAGGGGTAACCGGGGAGCTGTTTTTT
TRBJ1-2	15	TRBV7-1	NA	NA	CASSLTRTANYGYTF	TGTGCCAGCAGCCTAACCCGGACGGCTAACTATGGCTACACCTTC
TRBJ2-1	16	TRBV9	TRBD2	NA	CASSPIAGGPYNEQFF	TGTGCCAGCAGCCCCATAGCGGGGGGCCCTTACAATGAGCAGTTCTTC
TRBJ2-3	16	TRBV11-3	TRBD2	NA	CASSLGLAGRTDTQYF	TGTGCCAGCAGCCTTGGACTAGCAGGTCGCACAGATACGCAGTATTTT
TRBJ1-1	15	TRBV25-1	TRBD1	NA	CASSNEDRWDTEAFF	TGTGCCAGCAGTAACGAGGACAGGTGGGACACTGAAGCTTTCTTT
TRBJ2-5	14	TRBV7-9	NA	NA	CASSFQGLPETQYF	TGTGCCAGCAGCTTTCAAGGGCTACCAGAGACCCAGTACTTC
TRBJ2-7	16	TRBV2	NA	once	CASSEALGISYDEQYF	TGTGCCAGCAGTGAAGCGCTCGGCATTAGCTACGATGAGCAGTACTTC
TRBJ1-3	17	TRBV30	NA	NA	CAWSVRYGEFSGNTIYF	TGTGCCTGGAGTGTACGCTATGGGGAATTCTCTGGAAACACCATATATTTT
TRBJ1-2	16	TRBV5-4	TRBD1	few	CASSSLGQGPNYGYTF	TGTGCCAGCAGCTCATTAGGACAGGGTCCAAACTATGGCTACACCTTC
TRBJ1-4	15	TRBV2	TRBD1	NA	CASSDDRGTNEKLFF	TGTGCCAGCAGTGATGACAGGGGAACTAATGAAAAACTGTTTTTT
TRBJ1-5	13	TRBV19	NA	NA	CASSDTRNQPQHF	TGTGCCAGTAGTGACACCCGCAATCAGCCCCAGCATTTT
TRBJ2-1	15	TRBV9	NA	NA	CASSPLLGSYNEQFF	TGTGCCAGCAGCCCATTGTTGGGCTCCTACAATGAGCAGTTCTTC
TRBJ2-3	15	TRBV4-1	NA	once	CASSQKGRATDTQYF	TGCGCCAGCAGCCAAAAGGGAAGGGCCACAGATACGCAGTATTTT
TRBJ1-1	12	TRBV7-9	NA	NA	CASSLGATEAFF	TGTGCCAGCAGCTTAGGGGCCACTGAAGCTTTCTTT
TRBJ2-5	13	TRBV18	NA	NA	CASSPGQKETQYF	TGTGCCAGCTCCCCAGGACAGAAAGAGACCCAGTACTTC
TRBJ2-3	13	TRBV19	TRBD2	NA	CASSPTSGATQYF	TGTGCCAGTAGTCCGACTAGCGGCGCTACGCAGTATTTT
TRBJ2-5	18	TRBV18	TRBD1	NA	CASSLLRQGRINRETQYF	TGTGCCAGCTCACTTCTTCGACAGGGGCGAATCAACAGAGAGACCCAGTACTTC
TRBJ2-1	15	TRBV27	TRBD2	NA	CASSPRLALHNEQFF	TGTGCCAGCAGTCCCCGACTAGCGCTTCACAATGAGCAGTTCTTC
TRBJ2-3	15	TRBV28	TRBD2	few	CASSASGGMPDTQYF	TGTGCCAGCAGTGCTAGCGGGGGGATGCCAGATACGCAGTATTTT
TRBJ2-7	12	TRBV30	NA	NA	CAWSGATYEQYF	TGTGCCTGGAGTGGTGCTACCTACGAGCAGTACTTC
TRBJ1-6	13	TRBV18	TRBD1	NA	CASSGDRNSPLHF	TGTGCCAGCTCTGGGGACAGGAATTCACCCCTCCACTTT
TRBJ2-7	16	TRBV4-1	NA	NA	CASSQGIREKAYEQYF	TGCGCCAGCAGCCAAGGGATCCGGGAGAAGGCCTACGAGCAGTACTTC
TRBJ1-1	13	TRBV6-1	NA	NA	CASSDQEYTEAFF	TGTGCCAGCAGTGATCAGGAGTATACTGAAGCTTTCTTT
TRBJ1-5	13	TRBV5-5	NA	medium-sized	CASSRAPVEPQHF	TGTGCCAGCAGCCGGGCCCCGGTGGAGCCCCAGCATTTT
TRBJ2-2	14	TRBV5-4	NA	NA	CASSAGTVTGELFF	TGTGCCAGCAGCGCGGGGACGGTCACCGGGGAGCTGTTTTTT
TRBJ2-7	14	TRBV2	NA	NA	CASSEDSASIVQYF	TGTGCCAGCAGTGAGGACAGCGCGAGTATCGTGCAGTACTTC
TRBJ2-3	14	TRBV14	NA	few	CASSQEQAVDTQYF	TGTGCCAGCAGCCAAGAACAGGCGGTAGATACGCAGTATTTT
TRBJ1-1	14	TRBV7-2	NA	NA	CASSSLLMNTEAFF	TGTGCCAGCAGCTCCTTATTGATGAACACTGAAGCTTTCTTT
TRBJ2-4	13	TRBV2	NA	NA	CASSDKFRDIQYF	TGTGCCAGCAGTGATAAATTCAGGGACATTCAGTACTTC
TRBJ2-7	12	TRBV7-4	NA	NA	CASSQSSYEQYF	TGTGCCAGCAGCCAATCCTCCTACGAGCAGTACTTC
TRBJ2-5	16	TRBV5-4	NA	NA	CASSFGTGTDLGTQYF	TGTGCCAGCAGCTTTGGCACCGGGACTGACCTCGGGACCCAGTACTTC
TRBJ2-1	21	TRBV21-1	NA	NA	CASSNRMEGLAGGLSYNEQFF	TGTGCCAGCAGCAACCGCATGGAGGGACTAGCGGGAGGCCTTTCCTACAATGAGCAGTTCTTC
TRBJ2-6	14	TRBV19	NA	NA	CASSGVRGANVLTF	TGTGCCAGTAGTGGGGTGAGGGGGGCCAACGTCCTGACTTTC
TRBJ2-5	16	TRBV25-1	TRBD2	few	CASSEAETSGQETQYF	TGTGCCAGCAGTGAGGCTGAGACTAGCGGGCAAGAGACCCAGTACTTC
TRBJ1-2	15	TRBV2	TRBD1	NA	CASSDRTGGGDGYTF	TGTGCCAGCAGTGATCGGACAGGGGGAGGGGATGGCTACACCTTC
TRBJ1-5	15	TRBV5-1	NA	few	CASSLGTFSNQPQHF	TGCGCCAGCAGCTTGGGGACCTTTAGCAATCAGCCCCAGCATTTT
TRBJ1-3	15	TRBV7-9	TRBD1	NA	CASSPGTGGGYTIYF	TGTGCCAGCAGCCCCGGGACAGGGGGCGGATACACCATATATTTT
TRBJ2-5	15	TRBV5-4	TRBD2	NA	CASSLGVGTRETQYF	TGTGCCAGCAGCTTGGGGGTCGGGACTAGAGAGACCCAGTACTTC
TRBJ2-1	12	TRBV7-9	TRBD2	NA	CASSYSGDEQFF	TGTGCCAGCAGCTATAGCGGGGATGAGCAGTTCTTC
TRBJ2-7	16	TRBV5-1	NA	NA	CASSPGGGGTTYEQYF	TGCGCCAGCAGCCCCGGAGGGGGGGGCACCACCTACGAGCAGTACTTC
TRBJ1-1	14	TRBV2	TRBD1	NA	CASSENTGDTEAFF	TGTGCCAGCAGTGAAAATACAGGGGACACTGAAGCTTTCTTT
TRBJ2-3	15	TRBV18	TRBD1	NA	CASSLEQGSTDTQYF	TGTGCCAGCTCACTTGAACAGGGGTCCACAGATACGCAGTATTTT
TRBJ2-5	15	TRBV2	NA	NA	CASRGPGGREETQYF	TGTGCCAGCAGGGGACCCGGCGGGCGGGAAGAGACCCAGTACTTC
TRBJ2-2	15	TRBV6-5	TRBD2	NA	CASSPPSGEVGELFF	TGTGCCAGCAGTCCCCCCAGCGGGGAGGTCGGGGAGCTGTTTTTT